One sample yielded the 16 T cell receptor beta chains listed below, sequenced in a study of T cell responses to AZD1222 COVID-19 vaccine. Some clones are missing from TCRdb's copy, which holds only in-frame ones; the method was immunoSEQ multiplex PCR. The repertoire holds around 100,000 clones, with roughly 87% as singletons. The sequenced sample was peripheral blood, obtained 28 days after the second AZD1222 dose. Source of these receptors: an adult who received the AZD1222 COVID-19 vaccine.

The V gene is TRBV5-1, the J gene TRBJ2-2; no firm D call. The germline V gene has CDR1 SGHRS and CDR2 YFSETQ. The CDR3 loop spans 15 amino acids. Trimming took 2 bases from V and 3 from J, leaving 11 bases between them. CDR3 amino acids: CASSLTPTDTGELFF. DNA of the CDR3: TGCGCCAGCAGCTTAACTCCGACGGACACCGGGGAGCTGTTTTTT.

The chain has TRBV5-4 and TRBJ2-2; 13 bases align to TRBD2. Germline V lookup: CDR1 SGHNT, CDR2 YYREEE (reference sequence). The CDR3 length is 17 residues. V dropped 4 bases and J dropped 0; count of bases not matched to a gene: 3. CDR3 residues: CASSKLAGGPNTGELFF. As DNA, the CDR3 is TGTGCCAGCAGCAAACTAGCGGGAGGGCCGAACACCGGGGAGCTGTTTTTT.

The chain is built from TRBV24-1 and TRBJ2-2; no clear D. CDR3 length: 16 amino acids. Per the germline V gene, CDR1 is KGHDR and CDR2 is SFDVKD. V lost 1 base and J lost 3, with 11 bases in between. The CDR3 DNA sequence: TGTGCCACCAGTGATTTTCAGATTGCGGACACCGGGGAGCTGTTTTTT. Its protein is CATSDFQIADTGELFF.

The CDR3 sequence: CASSCRPRSSADTQYF. The CDR3 DNA follows: TGTGCCAGCAGCTGTCGGCCACGTAGTTCGGCAGATACGCAGTATTTT. The chain recombines TRBV21-1 with TRBJ2-3. TRBV21-1 is classified as a pseudogene. The CDR3 is made up of 16 amino acids.

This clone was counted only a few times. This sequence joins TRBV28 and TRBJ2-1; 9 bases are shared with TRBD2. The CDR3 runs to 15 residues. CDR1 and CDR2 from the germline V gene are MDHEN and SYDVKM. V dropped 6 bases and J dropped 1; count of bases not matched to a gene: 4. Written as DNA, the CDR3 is TGTGCCAGCAGCCGGGCGGGGGGGTCCTACAATGAGCAGTTCTTC. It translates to CASSRAGGSYNEQFF.

This chain's CDR3 is CAWSGGVTGNTIYF. CDR3 bases: TGTGCCTGGAGTGGGGGGGTTACTGGAAACACCATATATTTT. The rearrangement joins TRBV30 to TRBJ1-3, with D possibly matching TRBD1 (5 bases). There are 14 residues in the CDR3. The germline gives CDR1 GTSNPN, CDR2 SVGIG (reference sequence). Trimming left V 1 base short and J 2 bases short, with 9 bases between.

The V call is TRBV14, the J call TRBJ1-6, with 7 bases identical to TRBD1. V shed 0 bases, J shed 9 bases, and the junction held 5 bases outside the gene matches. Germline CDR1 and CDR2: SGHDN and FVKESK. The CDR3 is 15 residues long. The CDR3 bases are TGTGCCAGCAGCCAAGACAGGGGGGACAGTTCACCCCTCCACTTT. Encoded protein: CASSQDRGDSSPLHF.

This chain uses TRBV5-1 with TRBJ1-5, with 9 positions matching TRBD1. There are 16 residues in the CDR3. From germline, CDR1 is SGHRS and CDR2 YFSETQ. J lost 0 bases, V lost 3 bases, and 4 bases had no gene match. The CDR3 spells CASSSGDRDSNQPQHF. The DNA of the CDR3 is TGCGCCAGCAGCTCGGGGGACAGGGATAGCAATCAGCCCCAGCATTTT.

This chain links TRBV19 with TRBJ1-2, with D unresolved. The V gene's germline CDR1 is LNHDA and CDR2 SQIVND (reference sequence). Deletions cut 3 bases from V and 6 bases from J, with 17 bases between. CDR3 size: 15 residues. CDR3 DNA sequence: TGTGCCAGTAGTATCGCATTCGGAGGTGGACATGGCTACACCTTC. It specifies CASSIAFGGGHGYTF.

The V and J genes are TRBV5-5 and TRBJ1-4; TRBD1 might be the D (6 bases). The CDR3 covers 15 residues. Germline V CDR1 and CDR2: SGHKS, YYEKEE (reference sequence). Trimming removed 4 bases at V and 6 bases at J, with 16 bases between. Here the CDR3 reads CASSKGEGWDEKLFF. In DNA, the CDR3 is TGTGCCAGCAGCAAGGGGGAGGGTTGGGATGAAAAACTGTTTTTT.

The CDR3 bases are TGTGCCAGCAGCCCGGGGACAGGGGGCGTATCCGGGGAGCTGTTTTTT. Translation: CASSPGTGGVSGELFF. The chain carries TRBV7-3 and TRBJ2-2, with TRBD1 matching 12 bases. Trimming at V came to 5 bases and at J to 6 bases, leaving 7 bases not matched to a gene. CDR1 is SGHTA, CDR2 FQGTGA, per germline. The CDR3 runs 16 residues.

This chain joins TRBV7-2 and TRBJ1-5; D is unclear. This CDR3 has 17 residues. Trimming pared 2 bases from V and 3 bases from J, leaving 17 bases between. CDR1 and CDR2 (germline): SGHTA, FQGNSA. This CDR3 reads CASSLWMGLGSNQPQHF. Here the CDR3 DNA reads TGTGCCAGCAGCTTATGGATGGGCCTGGGGTCCAATCAGCCCCAGCATTTT.

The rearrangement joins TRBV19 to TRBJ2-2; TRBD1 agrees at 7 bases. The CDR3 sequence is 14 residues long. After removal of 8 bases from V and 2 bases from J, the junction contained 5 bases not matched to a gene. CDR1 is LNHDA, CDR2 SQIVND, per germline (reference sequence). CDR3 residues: CASSGTVNTGELFF. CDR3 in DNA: TGTGCCAGTTCCGGGACAGTTAACACCGGGGAGCTGTTTTTT.

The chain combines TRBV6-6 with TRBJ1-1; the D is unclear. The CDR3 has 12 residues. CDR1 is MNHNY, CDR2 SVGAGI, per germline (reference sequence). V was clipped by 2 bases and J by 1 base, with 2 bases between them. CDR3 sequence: CASSYPNTEAFF. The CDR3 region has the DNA TGTGCCAGCAGTTACCCGAACACTGAAGCTTTCTTT.

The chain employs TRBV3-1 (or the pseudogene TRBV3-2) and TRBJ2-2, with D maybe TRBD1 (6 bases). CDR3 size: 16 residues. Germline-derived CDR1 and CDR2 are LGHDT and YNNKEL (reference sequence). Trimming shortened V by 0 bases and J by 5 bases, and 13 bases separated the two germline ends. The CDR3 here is CASSQDVGAWTGELFF. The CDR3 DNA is TGTGCCAGCAGCCAAGACGTGGGGGCTTGGACCGGGGAGCTGTTTTTT.

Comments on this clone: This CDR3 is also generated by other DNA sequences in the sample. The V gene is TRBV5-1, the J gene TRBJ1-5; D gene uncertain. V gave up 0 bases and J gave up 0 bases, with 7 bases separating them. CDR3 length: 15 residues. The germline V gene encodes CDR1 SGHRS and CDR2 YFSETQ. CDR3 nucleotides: TGCGCCAGCAGCTTGGGGGGAAATAGCAATCAGCCCCAGCATTTT. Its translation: CASSLGGNSNQPQHF.